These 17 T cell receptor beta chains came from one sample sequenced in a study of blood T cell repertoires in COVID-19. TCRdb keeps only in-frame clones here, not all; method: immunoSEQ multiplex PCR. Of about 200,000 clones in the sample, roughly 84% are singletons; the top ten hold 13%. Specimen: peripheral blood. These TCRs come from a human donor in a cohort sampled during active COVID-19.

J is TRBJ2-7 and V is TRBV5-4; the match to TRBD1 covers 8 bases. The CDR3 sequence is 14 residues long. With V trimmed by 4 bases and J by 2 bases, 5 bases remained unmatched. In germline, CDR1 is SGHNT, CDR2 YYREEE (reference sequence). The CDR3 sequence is CASSLGQGAYEQYF. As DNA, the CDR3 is TGTGCCAGCAGCCTCGGACAGGGCGCCTACGAGCAGTACTTC.

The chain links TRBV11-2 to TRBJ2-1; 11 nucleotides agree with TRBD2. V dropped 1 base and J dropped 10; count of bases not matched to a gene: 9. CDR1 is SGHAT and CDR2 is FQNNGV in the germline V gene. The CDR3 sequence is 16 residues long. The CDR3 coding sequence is TGTGCCAGCAGCTTAGTCGGCAGGAGACTAGCGGGGGAGCAGTTCTTC. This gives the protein CASSLVGRRLAGEQFF.

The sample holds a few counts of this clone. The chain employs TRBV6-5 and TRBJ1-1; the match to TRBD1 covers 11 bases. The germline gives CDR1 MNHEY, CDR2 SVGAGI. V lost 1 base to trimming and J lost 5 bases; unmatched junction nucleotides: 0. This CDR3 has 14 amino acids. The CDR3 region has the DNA TGTGCCAGCAGTTACTGGGACAGGGGGACTGAAGCTTTCTTT. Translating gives CASSYWDRGTEAFF.

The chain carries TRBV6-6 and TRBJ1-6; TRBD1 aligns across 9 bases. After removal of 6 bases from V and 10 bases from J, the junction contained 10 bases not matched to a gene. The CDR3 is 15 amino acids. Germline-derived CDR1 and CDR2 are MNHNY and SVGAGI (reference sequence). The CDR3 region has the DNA TGTGCCAGCAGCCCCAGGGGACAGGGTCAATCACCCCTCCACTTT. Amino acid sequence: CASSPRGQGQSPLHF.

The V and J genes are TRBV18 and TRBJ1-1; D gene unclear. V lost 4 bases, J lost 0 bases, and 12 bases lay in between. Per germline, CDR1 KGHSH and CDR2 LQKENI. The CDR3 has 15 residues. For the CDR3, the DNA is TGTGCCAGCTCACTGAACCCAAGCATGAACACTGAAGCTTTCTTT. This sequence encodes CASSLNPSMNTEAFF.

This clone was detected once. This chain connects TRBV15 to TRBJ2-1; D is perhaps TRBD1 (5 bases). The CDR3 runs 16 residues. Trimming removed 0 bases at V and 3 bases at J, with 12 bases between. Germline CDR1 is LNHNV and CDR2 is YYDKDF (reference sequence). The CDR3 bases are TGTGCCACCAGCAGAGATCGGCGCAGGGACTACAATGAGCAGTTCTTC. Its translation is CATSRDRRRDYNEQFF.

The CDR3 is CASRETGGGEKLFF. CDR3 in DNA: TGTGCCAGTCGAGAGACAGGGGGCGGCGAAAAACTGTTTTTT. V usage is TRBV19 and J usage is TRBJ1-4; 10 bases match TRBD1. Per germline, CDR1 LNHDA and CDR2 SQIVND (reference sequence). Trimming took 8 bases from V and 8 from J; bases not matched to a gene: 8. CDR3 length equals 14 residues.

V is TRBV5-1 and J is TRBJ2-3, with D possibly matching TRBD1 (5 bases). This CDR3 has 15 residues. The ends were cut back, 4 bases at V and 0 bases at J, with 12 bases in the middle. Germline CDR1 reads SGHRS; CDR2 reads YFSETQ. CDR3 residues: CASSERGLSTDTQYF. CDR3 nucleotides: TGCGCCAGCAGCGAAAGGGGTTTGAGCACAGATACGCAGTATTTT.

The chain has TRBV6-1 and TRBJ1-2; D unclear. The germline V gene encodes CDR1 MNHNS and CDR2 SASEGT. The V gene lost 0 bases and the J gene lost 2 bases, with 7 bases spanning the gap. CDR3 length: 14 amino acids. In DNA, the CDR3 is TGTGCCAGCAGTGAAGCGGCCAGGAACTATGGCTACACCTTC. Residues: CASSEAARNYGYTF.

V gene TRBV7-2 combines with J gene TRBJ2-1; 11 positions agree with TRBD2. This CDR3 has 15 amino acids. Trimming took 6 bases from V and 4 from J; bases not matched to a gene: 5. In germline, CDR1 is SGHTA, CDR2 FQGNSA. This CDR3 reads CASSPTSGTYNEQFF. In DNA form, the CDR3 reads TGTGCCAGCAGTCCGACTAGCGGGACGTACAATGAGCAGTTCTTC.

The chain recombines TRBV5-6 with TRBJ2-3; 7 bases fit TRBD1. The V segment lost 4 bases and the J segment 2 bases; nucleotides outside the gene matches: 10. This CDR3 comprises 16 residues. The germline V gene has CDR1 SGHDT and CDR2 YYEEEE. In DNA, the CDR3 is TGTGCCAGCAGCGAACCCTGGGGACAGCACACAGATACGCAGTATTTT. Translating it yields CASSEPWGQHTDTQYF.

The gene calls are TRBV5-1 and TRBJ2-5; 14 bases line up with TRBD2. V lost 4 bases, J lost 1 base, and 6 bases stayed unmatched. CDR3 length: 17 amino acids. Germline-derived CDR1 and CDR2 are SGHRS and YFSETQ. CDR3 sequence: CASSPGLAGDIQETQYF. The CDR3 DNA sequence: TGCGCCAGCAGCCCGGGACTAGCGGGAGATATCCAAGAGACCCAGTACTTC.

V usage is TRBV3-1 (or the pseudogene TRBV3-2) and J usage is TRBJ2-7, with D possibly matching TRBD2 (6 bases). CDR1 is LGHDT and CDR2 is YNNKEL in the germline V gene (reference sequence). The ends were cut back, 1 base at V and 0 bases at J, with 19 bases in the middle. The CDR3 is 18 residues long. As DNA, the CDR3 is TGTGCCAGCAGCCAAGTTCTAGGCGGGACGGAGAGCTCCTACGAGCAGTACTTC. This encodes CASSQVLGGTESSYEQYF.

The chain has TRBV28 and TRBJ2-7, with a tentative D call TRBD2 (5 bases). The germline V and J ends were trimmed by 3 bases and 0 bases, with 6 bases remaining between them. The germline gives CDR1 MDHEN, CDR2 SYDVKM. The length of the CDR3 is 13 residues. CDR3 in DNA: TGTGCCAGCAGTTTGGGGAGCTCCTACGAGCAGTACTTC. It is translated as CASSLGSSYEQYF.

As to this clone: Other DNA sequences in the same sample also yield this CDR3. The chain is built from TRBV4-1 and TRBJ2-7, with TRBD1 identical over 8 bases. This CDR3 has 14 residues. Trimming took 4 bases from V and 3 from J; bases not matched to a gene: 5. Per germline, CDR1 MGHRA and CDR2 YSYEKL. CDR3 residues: CASSPGQGLYEQYF. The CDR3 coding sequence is TGCGCCAGCAGCCCCGGACAGGGACTCTACGAGCAGTACTTC.

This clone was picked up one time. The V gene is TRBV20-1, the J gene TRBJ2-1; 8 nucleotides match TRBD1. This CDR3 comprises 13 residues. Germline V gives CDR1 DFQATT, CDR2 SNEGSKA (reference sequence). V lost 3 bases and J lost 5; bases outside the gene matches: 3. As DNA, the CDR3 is TGCAGTGCTAGTGGGGACAGGAACAATGAGCAGTTCTTC. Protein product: CSASGDRNNEQFF.

The CDR3 sequence is CASSPPGKETQYF. In DNA, the CDR3 is TGTGCCAGCAGTCCGCCCGGGAAAGAGACCCAGTACTTC. The chain couples TRBV28 to TRBJ2-5; possibly TRBD2 for D (5 bases). Germline loops: CDR1 MDHEN, CDR2 SYDVKM. The germline V and J ends were trimmed by 5 bases and 3 bases, with 10 bases remaining between them. The CDR3 has 13 residues.